Below, 6 T cell receptor beta chains from the same sample are listed, as sequenced in a study of graft-versus-host responses after intestinal transplantation. Sequencing was performed with immunoSEQ multiplex PCR; in TCRdb, only in-frame clones are kept and a portion is missing. The table shows some 87,000 clones, with just under 95% occurring only once. Which antigens these TCRs recognize remains unknown. Sequenced material: unstimulated CD4+ T cells sorted from spleen or lymph node cells, taken before intestinal transplant. The receptors here all came from a human donor who received an intestinal transplant.

This sequence joins TRBV7-8 and TRBJ1-1, with D possibly being TRBD1 (5 bases). Germline lookup yields CDR1 SGHVS and CDR2 FQNEAQ. V lost 4 bases and J lost 8, with 23 bases in between. The CDR3 runs 16 residues. For the CDR3, the DNA is TGTGCCAGCAGCTCCCCTGGGGGGGAGGGAGGCAGGGAAGCTTTCTTT. Encoded protein: CASSSPGGEGGREAFF.

The genes are TRBV19 and TRBJ1-1; 8 bases align to TRBD1. Germline-derived CDR1 and CDR2 are LNHDA and SQIVND (reference sequence). This CDR3 is 14 amino acids long. V was pared by 7 bases and J by 5 bases, with 9 bases of the junction left unmatched. CDR3 nucleotide sequence: TGTGCCAGTACCCTCAGGGGGCGGGGGACTGAAGCTTTCTTT. Amino acids: CASTLRGRGTEAFF.

This chain joins TRBV4-1 and TRBJ2-4; D is unclear. CDR1 MGHRA and CDR2 YSYEKL come from the germline V gene. There are 18 residues in the CDR3. With 0 bases removed from V and 0 bases from J, the gap between germline ends came to 15 bases. The CDR3 loop is CASSQDRALSLAKNIQYF. CDR3 nucleotide sequence: TGCGCCAGCAGCCAAGATAGGGCACTGTCTCTAGCCAAAAACATTCAGTACTTC.

This sequence joins TRBV7-6 and TRBJ2-1; 8 bases match TRBD1. This CDR3 is 15 amino acids long. Germline lookup yields CDR1 SGHVS and CDR2 FNYEAQ. J was trimmed by 5 bases and V by 2 bases; bases with no gene match: 5. DNA of the CDR3: TGTGCCAGCAGCTTAAGAGACAGGGGCCACAATGAGCAGTTCTTC. Its protein is CASSLRDRGHNEQFF.

The chain links TRBV20-1 to TRBJ1-2; 7 bases are shared with TRBD1. The CDR3 totals 11 residues. The J segment lost 3 bases and the V segment lost 5 bases, leaving 0 bases of the junction unmatched. Germline CDR1 DFQATT, CDR2 SNEGSKA (reference sequence). The CDR3 nucleotides read TGCAGTGCTGACAGGGACTATGGCTACACCTTC. Amino acid sequence: CSADRDYGYTF.

The J gene is TRBJ2-1, the V gene TRBV18; D not resolved. V dropped 6 bases and J dropped 5 bases, with 20 bases sitting between them. Germline V gene lookup returns CDR1 KGHSH and CDR2 LQKENI. The CDR3 covers 16 residues. The DNA for the CDR3 is TGTGCCAGCTCCCCCGGAGAGACCATAGTTAACAATGAGCAGTTCTTC. Translated, it gives CASSPGETIVNNEQFF.